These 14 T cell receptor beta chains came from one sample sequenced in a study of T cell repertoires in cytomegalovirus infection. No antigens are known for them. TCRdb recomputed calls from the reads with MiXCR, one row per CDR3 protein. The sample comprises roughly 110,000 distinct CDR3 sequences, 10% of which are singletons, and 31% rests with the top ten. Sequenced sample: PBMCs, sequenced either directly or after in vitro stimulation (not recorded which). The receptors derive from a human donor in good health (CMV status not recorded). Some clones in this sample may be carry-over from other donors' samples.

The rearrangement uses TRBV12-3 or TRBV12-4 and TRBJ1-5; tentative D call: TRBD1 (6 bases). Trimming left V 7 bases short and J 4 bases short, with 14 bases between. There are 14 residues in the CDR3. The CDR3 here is CASTEGGWNQPQHF. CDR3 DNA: TGTGCCAGCACCGAAGGGGGTTGGAATCAGCCCCAGCATTTT.

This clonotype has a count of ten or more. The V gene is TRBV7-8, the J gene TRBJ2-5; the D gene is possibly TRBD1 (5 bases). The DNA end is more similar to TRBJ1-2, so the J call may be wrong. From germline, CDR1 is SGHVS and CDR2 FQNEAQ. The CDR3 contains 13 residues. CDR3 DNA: TGTGCCAGCAGCTTAAGGAGGGCGGGGCCCTACACCTTC. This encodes CASSLRRAGPYTF.

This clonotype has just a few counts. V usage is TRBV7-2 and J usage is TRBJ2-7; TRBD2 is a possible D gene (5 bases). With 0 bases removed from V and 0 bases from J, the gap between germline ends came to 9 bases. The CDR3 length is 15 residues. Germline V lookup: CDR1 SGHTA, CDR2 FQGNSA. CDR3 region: CASSLASGPSYEQYF. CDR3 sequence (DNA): TGTGCCAGCAGCTTAGCCAGCGGACCCTCCTACGAGCAGTACTTC.

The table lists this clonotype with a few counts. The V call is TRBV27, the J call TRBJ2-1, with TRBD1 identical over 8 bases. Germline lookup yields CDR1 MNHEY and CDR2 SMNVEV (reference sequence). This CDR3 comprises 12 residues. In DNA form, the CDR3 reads TGTGGTACTAAGACAGGGGTCAATGAGCAGTTCTTC. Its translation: CGTKTGVNEQFF.

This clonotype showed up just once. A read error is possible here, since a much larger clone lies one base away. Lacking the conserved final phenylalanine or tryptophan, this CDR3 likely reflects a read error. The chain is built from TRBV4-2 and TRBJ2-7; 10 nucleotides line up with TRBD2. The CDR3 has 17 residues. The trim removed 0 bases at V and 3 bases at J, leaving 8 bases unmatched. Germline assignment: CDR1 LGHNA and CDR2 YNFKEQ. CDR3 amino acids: CASSQDLRTSGIYEQYL. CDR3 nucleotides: TGTGCCAGCAGCCAAGATTTGCGAACTAGCGGGATCTACGAGCAGTACTTA.

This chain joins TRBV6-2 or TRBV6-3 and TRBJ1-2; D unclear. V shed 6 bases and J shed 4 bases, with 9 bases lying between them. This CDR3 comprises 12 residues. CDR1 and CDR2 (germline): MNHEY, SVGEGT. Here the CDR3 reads CASSQLLYGYTF. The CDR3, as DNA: TGTGCCAGCAGCCAACTCCTCTATGGCTACACCTTC.

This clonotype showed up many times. The CDR3 is CASSRGLTTGELFF. The DNA for the CDR3 is TGTGCCAGCAGTCGGGGACTTACCACCGGGGAGCTGTTTTTT. The rearrangement uses TRBV7-2 and TRBJ2-2; a possible D gene is TRBD2 (6 bases). This CDR3 comprises 14 residues. V was shortened by 6 bases and J by 4 bases, with 12 bases between the two germline ends. Germline CDR1 reads SGHTA; CDR2 reads FQGNSA.

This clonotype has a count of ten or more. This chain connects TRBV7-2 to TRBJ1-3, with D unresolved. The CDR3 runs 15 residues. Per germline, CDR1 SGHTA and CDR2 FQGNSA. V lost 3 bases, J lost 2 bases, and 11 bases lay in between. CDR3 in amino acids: CASSFYSQTGNTIYF. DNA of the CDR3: TGTGCCAGCAGCTTTTACAGCCAGACTGGAAACACCATATATTTT.

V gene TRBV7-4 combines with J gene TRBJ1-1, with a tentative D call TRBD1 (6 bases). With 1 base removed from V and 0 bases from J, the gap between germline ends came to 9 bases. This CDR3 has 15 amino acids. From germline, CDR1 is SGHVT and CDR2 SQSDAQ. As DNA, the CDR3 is TGTGCCAGCAGCTTAGAGGGGGGGCTGAACACTGAAGCTTTCTTT. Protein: CASSLEGGLNTEAFF.

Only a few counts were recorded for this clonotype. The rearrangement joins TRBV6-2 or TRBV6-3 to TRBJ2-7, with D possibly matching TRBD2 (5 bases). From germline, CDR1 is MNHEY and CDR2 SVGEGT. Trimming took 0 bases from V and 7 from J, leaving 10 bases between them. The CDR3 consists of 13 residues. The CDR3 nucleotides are TGTGCCAGCAGTTACTCATCCCCGGGGGAGCAGTACGTC. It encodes CASSYSSPGEQYV.

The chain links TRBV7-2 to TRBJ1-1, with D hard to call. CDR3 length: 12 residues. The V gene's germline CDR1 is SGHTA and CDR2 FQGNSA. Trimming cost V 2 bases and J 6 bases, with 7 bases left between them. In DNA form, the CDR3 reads TGTGCCAGCAGCTTATTACTCTCTGAAGCTTTCTTT. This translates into CASSLLLSEAFF.

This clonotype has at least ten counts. As DNA, the CDR3 is TGTGCCATCAGTTTCAGACTAGCGGGAATGGACAATGAGCAGTTCTTC. The encoded protein is CAISFRLAGMDNEQFF. J is TRBJ2-1 and V is TRBV10-3; TRBD2 agrees at 11 bases. This CDR3 has 16 residues. Germline V CDR1 and CDR2: ENHRY, SYGVKD. Trimming cost V 5 bases and J 5 bases; bases outside gene matches: 8.

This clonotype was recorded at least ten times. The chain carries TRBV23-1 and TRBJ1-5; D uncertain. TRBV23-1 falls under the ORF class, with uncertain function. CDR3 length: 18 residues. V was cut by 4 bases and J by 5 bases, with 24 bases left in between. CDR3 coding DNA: TGCGCCAGCAGTCTCCCCTCGGCCCCAGTAGCCGCGGATCAGCCCCAGCATTTT. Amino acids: CASSLPSAPVAADQPQHF.

The CDR3 DNA sequence: TGTGCCAGCAGCTTAGACGGGACTAGCGTTATAAGCTCCTACAATGAGCAGTTCTTC. It is translated as CASSLDGTSVISSYNEQFF. The genes are TRBV11-2 and TRBJ2-1, with 10 bases lining up with TRBD2. CDR3 length equals 19 residues. Trimming cost V 0 bases and J 0 bases; bases outside gene matches: 8. Germline CDR1 reads SGHAT; CDR2 reads FQNNGV.